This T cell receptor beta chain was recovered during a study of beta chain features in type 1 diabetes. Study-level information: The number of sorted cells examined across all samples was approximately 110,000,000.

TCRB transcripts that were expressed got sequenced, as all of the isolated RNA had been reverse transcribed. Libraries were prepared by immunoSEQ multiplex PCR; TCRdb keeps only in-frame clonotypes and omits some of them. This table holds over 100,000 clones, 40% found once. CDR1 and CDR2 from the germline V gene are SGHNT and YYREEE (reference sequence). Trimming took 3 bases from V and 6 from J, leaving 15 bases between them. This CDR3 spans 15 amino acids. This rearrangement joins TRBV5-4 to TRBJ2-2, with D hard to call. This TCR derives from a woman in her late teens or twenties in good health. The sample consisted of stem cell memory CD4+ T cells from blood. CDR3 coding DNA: TGTGCCAGCAGCTCCGAAACAGTTCTATCCGGGGAGCTGTTTTTT. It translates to CASSSETVLSGELFF.